This record covers a single T cell receptor beta chain. The antigen this receptor binds is unknown. No base qualities exist here, and no much larger clone lies one base off it. The sample is drawn from a study of blood T cell repertoires in COVID-19 (TCRdb year 2020). About the study as a whole: The collaborator samples originated in the United States, Italy and Spain and spanned the acute and convalescent phases of COVID-19. The prospective study material was composed of cDNA or gDNA derived from T cells, B-cell-depleted T cells, or PBMCs. The dataset comprised deeply sampled blood TCRbeta repertoires from subjects exposed to, actively infected with, or recovered from COVID-19. The repertoires were released in a freely available public database meant as a resource for research on the immune response to SARS-CoV-2. The samples were drawn from two sources: the first 160 participants of the ongoing ImmuneRACE study, and 950 to 1,500 subjects contributed by 6 global collaborators. The sample metadata nearly always contained a de-identified subject ID, COVID-19 status, age in years and sex. Where HLA class I and class II types were available, the types were taken from metadata supplied by the sample provider, not from assay-based typing.

The immunoSEQ Assay, a bias-controlled multiplex PCR, was used to amplify TCRbeta CDR3 regions from genomic DNA. The original pipeline was this. Within the assay, amplification of reference gene primers was used to estimate how many nucleated cells each sample contained. Sequence reads were collapsed and filtered to measure the absolute abundance of every unique TCRbeta CDR3 rearrangement. For each sample, productive Simpson clonality was calculated as the square root of Simpson's diversity index over productive rearrangements. Here the immuneACCESS table is served through TCRdb, limited to in-frame sequences with V and J called. Missing clones are a known gap in these copies; in checked studies unresolved V genes cover under half, and the rest lacks a known reason. The V and J calls and clone size are taken from that table; D and trimming were inferred from the DNA. Within this sample are about 290,000 clones, with about nine tenths of them counted one time only. The ten biggest clones cover less than 2% of the sample.

There are 14 amino acids in the CDR3, from cysteine to phenylalanine inclusive. Here the CDR3 DNA is all that survives: 42 bases in frame from base 1. Participants in the prospective study were aged roughly 18 to 100 years, lived in 24 United States geographic areas, and enrolled through a virtual design. In the prospective study, cohorts were assigned on the basis of participant-reported clinical history obtained from a screening survey and a study questionnaire. ImmuneRACE Cohort 3 recovered participants were defined by two consecutive negative NP/OP PCR tests, healthcare professional clearance, or symptom resolution. In the prospective study, whole blood, serum and a nasopharyngeal or oropharyngeal swab were collected from each participant by mobile phlebotomists. Prospective study participants could optionally give additional blood draws and questionnaires over a roughly two-month period. Blood samples from the prospective study were shipped frozen or at room temperature prior to DNA extraction.

The research as a whole found: The quantity of clinical and demographic metadata differed by source and by participant and was supplied without curation.

Recombination joined TRBV21-1 with TRBJ2-7; the table gives TRBD1 as D, unverified against the DNA. TRBV21-1 is labeled a pseudogene. The sequencing sample was made of PBMCs or T cells enriched from blood (not recorded which). This sequence was found in a woman aged 35 to 49 who had recovered from COVID-19. The DNA sequence is TGTGCCAGCAGCTTCTGGGCACACCTCTACGAGCAGTACTTC. Its translation reads: CASSFWAHLYEQYF.